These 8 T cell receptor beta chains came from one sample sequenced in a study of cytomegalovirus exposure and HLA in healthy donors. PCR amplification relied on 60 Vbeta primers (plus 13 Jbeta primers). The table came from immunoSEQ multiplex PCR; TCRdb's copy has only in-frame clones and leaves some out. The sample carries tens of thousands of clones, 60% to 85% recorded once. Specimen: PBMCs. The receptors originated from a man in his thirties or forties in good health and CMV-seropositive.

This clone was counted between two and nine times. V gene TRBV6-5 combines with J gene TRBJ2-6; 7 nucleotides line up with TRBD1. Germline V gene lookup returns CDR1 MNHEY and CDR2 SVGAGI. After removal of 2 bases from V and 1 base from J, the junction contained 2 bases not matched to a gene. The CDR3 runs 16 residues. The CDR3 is CASSYPRGSGANVLTF. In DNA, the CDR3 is TGTGCCAGCAGTTACCCCAGGGGGTCTGGGGCCAACGTCCTGACTTTC.

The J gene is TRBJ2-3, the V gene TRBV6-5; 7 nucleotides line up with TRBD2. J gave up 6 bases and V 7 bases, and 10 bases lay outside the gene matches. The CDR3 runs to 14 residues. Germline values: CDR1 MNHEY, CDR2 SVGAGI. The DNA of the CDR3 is TGTGCCAGCAAAGCGGGGCTAGGGAGGGATACGCAGTATTTT. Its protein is CASKAGLGRDTQYF.

The CDR3 DNA is TGTGCCAGCAGCCCAAAGAACACTGAAGCTTTCTTT. Protein: CASSPKNTEAFF. The chain uses TRBV7-8 and TRBJ1-1; no clear D. Trimming stripped 5 bases from V and 1 base from J, with 5 bases between. The CDR3 length is 12 residues. CDR1 SGHVS and CDR2 FQNEAQ come from the germline V gene.

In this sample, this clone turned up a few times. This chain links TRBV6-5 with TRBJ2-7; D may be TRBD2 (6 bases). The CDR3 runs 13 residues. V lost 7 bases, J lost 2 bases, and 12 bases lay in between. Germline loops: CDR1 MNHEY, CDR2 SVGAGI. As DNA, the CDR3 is TGTGCCAGCACCCGGCGGGGTCCCTACGAGCAGTACTTC. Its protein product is CASTRRGPYEQYF.

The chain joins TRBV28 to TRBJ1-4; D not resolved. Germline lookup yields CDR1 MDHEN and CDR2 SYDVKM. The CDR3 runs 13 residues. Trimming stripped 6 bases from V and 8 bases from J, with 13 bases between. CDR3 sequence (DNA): TGTGCCAGCAGAGTTAATTTGGAGGAAAAACTGTTTTTT. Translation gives CASRVNLEEKLFF.

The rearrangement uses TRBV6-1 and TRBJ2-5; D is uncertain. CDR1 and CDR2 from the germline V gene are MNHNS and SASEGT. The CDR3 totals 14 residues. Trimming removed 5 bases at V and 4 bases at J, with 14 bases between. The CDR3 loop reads CASSTRQRLETQYF. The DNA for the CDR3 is TGTGCCAGCAGTACCCGTCAGAGGCTAGAGACCCAGTACTTC.

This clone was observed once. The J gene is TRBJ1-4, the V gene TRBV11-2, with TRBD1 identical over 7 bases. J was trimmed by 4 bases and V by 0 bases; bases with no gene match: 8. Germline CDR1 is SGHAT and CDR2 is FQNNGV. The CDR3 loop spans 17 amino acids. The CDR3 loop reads CASSLDPHGTDNEKLFF. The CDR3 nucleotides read TGTGCCAGCAGCTTAGATCCCCACGGGACAGATAATGAAAAACTGTTTTTT.

CDR3 region: CASHGPGGYTF. The CDR3 nucleotides read TGTGCCAGTCATGGCCCTGGTGGCTACACCTTC. V usage is TRBV6-5 and J usage is TRBJ1-2, with unresolved D. Between the trimmed V and J ends, which lost 9 bases and 7 bases, there was a span of 12 bases. Germline V CDR1 and CDR2: MNHEY, SVGAGI. This CDR3 comprises 11 residues.